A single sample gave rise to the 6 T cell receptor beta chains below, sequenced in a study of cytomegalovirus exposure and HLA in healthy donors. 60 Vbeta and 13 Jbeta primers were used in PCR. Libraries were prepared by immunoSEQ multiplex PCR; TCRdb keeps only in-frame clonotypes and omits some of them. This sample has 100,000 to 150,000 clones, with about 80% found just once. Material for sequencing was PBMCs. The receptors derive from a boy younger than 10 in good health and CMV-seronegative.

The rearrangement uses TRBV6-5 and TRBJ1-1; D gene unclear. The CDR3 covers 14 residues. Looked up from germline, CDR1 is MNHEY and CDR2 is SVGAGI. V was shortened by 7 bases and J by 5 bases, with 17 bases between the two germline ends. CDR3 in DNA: TGTGCCAGCACCTACTCACTAATTGGGACTGAAGCTTTCTTT. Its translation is CASTYSLIGTEAFF.

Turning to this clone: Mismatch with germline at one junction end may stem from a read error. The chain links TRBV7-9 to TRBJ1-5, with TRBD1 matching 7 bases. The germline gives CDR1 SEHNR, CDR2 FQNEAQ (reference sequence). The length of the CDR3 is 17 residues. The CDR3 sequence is CSSSLGEGQAKYQPQHF. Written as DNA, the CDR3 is TGTTCCAGCAGCTTAGGGGAAGGACAGGCCAAATATCAGCCCCAGCATTTT.

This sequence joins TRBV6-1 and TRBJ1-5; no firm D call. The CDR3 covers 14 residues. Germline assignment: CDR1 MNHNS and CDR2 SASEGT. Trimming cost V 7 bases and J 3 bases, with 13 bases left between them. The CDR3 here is CASIKDGDNQPQHF. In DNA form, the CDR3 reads TGTGCCAGCATTAAGGACGGGGACAATCAGCCCCAGCATTTT.

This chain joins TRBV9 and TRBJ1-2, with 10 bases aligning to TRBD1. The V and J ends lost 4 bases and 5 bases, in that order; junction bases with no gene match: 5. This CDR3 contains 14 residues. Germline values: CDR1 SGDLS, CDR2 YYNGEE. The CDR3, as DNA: TGTGCCAGCAGCTTGGGACAGGGGACGTATGGCTACACCTTC. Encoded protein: CASSLGQGTYGYTF.

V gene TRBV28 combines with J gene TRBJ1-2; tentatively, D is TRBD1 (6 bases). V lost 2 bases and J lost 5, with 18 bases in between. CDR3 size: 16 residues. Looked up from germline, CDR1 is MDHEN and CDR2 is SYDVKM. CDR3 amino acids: CASSLRVGTLAYGYTF. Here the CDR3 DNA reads TGTGCCAGCAGTTTACGAGTCGGGACACTGGCTTATGGCTACACCTTC.

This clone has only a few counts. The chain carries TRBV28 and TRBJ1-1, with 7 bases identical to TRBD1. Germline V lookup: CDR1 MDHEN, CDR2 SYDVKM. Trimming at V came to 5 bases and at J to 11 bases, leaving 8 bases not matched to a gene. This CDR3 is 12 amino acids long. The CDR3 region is CASSGPQGEAFF. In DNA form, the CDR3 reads TGTGCCAGCAGTGGACCCCAGGGGGAGGCTTTCTTT.